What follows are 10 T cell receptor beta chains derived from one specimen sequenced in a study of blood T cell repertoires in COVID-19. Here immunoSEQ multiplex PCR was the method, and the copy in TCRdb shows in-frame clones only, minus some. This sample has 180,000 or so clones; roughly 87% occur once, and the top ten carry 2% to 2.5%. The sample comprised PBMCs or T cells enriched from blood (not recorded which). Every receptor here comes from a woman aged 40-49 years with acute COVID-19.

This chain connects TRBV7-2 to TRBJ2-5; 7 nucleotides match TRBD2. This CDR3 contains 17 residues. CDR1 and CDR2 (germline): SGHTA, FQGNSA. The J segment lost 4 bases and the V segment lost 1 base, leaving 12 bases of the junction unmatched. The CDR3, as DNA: TGTGCCAGCAGCTTAGTAGGGGCGGGAGTGTTGGGAGAGACCCAGTACTTC. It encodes CASSLVGAGVLGETQYF.

The CDR3 DNA reads TGTGCCAGCAGCAAAACGGGACTAGACCCCTACGAGCAGTACTTC. This translates into CASSKTGLDPYEQYF. The genes are TRBV27 and TRBJ2-7; 8 bases line up with TRBD2. This CDR3 has 15 residues. With 6 bases clipped from V and 2 bases from J, the junction kept 9 bases outside the gene matches. Germline V lookup: CDR1 MNHEY, CDR2 SMNVEV (reference sequence).

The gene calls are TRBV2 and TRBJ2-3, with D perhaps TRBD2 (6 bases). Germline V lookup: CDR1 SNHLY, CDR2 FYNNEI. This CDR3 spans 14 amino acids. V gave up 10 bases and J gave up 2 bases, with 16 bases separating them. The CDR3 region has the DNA TGTGCCATAACCGCGGGACTTAACACAGATACGCAGTATTTT. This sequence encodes CAITAGLNTDTQYF.

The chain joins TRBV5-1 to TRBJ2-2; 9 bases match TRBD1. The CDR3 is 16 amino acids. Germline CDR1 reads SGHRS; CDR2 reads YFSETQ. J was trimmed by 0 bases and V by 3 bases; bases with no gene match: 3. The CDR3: CASSSGQGANTGELFF. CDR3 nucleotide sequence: TGCGCCAGCAGCTCGGGACAGGGAGCGAACACCGGGGAGCTGTTTTTT.

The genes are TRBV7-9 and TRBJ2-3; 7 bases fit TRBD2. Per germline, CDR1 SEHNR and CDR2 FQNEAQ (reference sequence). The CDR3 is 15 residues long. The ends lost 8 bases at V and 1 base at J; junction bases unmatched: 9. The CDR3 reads CASPSGNGGTDTQYF. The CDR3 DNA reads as TGTGCCAGCCCCAGCGGGAACGGAGGCACAGATACGCAGTATTTT.

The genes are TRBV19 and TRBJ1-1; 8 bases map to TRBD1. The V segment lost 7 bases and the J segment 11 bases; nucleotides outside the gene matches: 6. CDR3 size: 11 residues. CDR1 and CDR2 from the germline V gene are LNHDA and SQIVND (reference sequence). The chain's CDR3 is CASTYRGEAFF. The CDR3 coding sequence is TGTGCCAGTACTTACAGGGGGGAGGCTTTCTTT.

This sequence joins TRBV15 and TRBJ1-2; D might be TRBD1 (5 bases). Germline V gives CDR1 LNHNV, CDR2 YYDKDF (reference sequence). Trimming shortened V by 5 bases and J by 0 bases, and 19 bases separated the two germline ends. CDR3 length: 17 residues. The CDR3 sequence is CATSPGGGARPNYGYTF. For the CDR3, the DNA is TGTGCCACCAGCCCTGGAGGAGGGGCGCGTCCTAACTATGGCTACACCTTC.

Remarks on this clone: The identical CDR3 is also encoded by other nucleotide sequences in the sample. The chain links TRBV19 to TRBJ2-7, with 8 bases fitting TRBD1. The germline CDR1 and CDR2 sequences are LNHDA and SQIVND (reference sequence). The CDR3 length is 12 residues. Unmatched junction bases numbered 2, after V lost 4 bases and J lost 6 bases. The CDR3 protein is CASSTTGVEQYF. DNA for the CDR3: TGTGCCAGTAGTACGACAGGGGTCGAGCAGTACTTC.

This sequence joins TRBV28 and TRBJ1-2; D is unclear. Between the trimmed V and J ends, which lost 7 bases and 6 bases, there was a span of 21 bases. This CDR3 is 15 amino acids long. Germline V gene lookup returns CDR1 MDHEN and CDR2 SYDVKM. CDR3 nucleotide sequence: TGTGCCAGCAATCCGACGGACTTGCGGGATAATGGCTACACCTTC. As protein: CASNPTDLRDNGYTF.

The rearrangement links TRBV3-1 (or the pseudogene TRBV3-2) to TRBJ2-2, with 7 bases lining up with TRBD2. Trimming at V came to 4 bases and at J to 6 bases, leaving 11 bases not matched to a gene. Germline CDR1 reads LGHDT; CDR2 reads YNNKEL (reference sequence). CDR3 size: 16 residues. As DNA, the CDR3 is TGTGCCAGCAGCCGTACCGGACTAGTGATCCCCGGGGAGCTGTTTTTT. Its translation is CASSRTGLVIPGELFF.